The rows below give T cell receptor beta chains drawn from one sample of a study of Ad26.COV2.S vaccination and SARS-CoV-2 variants. Some clones are missing from TCRdb's copy, which holds only in-frame ones; the method was immunoSEQ multiplex PCR. This table has fewer than 500,000 clones, 90% appearing once. The specimen was peripheral blood, collected in a trial of Ad26.COV2.S vaccine versus placebo. All receptors derive from a person between 18 and 59 years old who received the Ad26.COV2.S COVID-19 vaccine or a placebo. Each CDR3 is given with its conserved first and last residue. The D gene is left open where the match is weak. Expanded clones are given a class, and other clones once, few, many or no size at all.

cdr3_aa | cdr3_nt | v_call | clone_size | d_call | j_call
CASSPGQGFNQPQHF | TGTGCCAGCTCACCGGGACAGGGATTTAATCAGCCCCAGCATTTT | TRBV28 | NA | TRBD1 | TRBJ1-5
CAISGGQSSLFF | TGTGCCATCAGTGGAGGGCAATCCTCCCTGTTTTTT | TRBV10-3 | NA | NA | TRBJ2-2
CASSSQTSGNTIYF | TGTGCCAGCAGCTCACAGACCTCTGGAAACACCATATATTTT | TRBV5-6 | once | NA | TRBJ1-3
CASSVTGASTDTQYF | TGTGCCAGCAGCGTAACGGGGGCTAGCACAGATACGCAGTATTTT | TRBV9 | NA | NA | TRBJ2-3
CASGPGTGWSNEQFF | TGTGCTAGTGGTCCTGGGACAGGGTGGTCCAATGAGCAGTTCTTC | TRBV12-5 | NA | TRBD1 | TRBJ2-1
CATSDPHRGQETQYF | TGTGCCACCAGTGATCCTCACAGGGGACAAGAGACCCAGTACTTC | TRBV24-1 | NA | TRBD1 | TRBJ2-5
CASSLVLGLTDTQYF | TGTGCCAGCAGCTTAGTGCTGGGTTTGACAGATACGCAGTATTTT | TRBV7-9 | NA | NA | TRBJ2-3
CASSISSTGTDTQYF | TGTGCCAGTAGTATCTCCTCTACCGGGACAGATACGCAGTATTTT | TRBV19 | NA | NA | TRBJ2-3
CASKITATVWGNQPQHF | TGTGCCAGTAAAATCACAGCAACAGTTTGGGGCAATCAGCCCCAGCATTTT | TRBV19 | NA | NA | TRBJ1-5
CASSLVSGRFYEQYF | TGCGCCAGCAGCTTGGTTAGCGGGAGGTTCTACGAGCAGTACTTC | TRBV5-1 | NA | TRBD2 | TRBJ2-7
CASSQRTGRIEAFF | TGTGCCAGCAGCCAGCGGACAGGGCGTATTGAAGCTTTCTTT | TRBV7-2 | NA | TRBD1 | TRBJ1-1
CASSEGTGISIPGNTIYF | TGTGCCAGCTCAGAAGGGACAGGGATATCTATTCCCGGAAACACCATATATTTT | TRBV18 | NA | TRBD1 | TRBJ1-3
CASSSHQGLLNTGELFF | TGTGCCAGCAGCTCTCATCAGGGACTACTAAACACCGGGGAGCTGTTTTTT | TRBV11-3 | NA | TRBD2 | TRBJ2-2
CASSLATGWDEQYF | TGCGCCAGCAGCTTGGCGACAGGGTGGGACGAGCAGTACTTC | TRBV5-1 | once | TRBD1 | TRBJ2-7
CASSFGSWAYEQYF | TGTGCCAGCAGTTTTGGGTCATGGGCCTACGAGCAGTACTTC | TRBV5-8 | NA | NA | TRBJ2-7
CASSEGLGTFYGYTF | TGTGCCAGCAGTGAAGGCCTGGGAACCTTCTATGGCTACACCTTC | TRBV6-1 | NA | NA | TRBJ1-2
CASSPGRGPYEQYF | TGTGCCAGCTCGCCGGGAAGGGGGCCCTACGAGCAGTACTTC | TRBV19 | NA | TRBD1 | TRBJ2-7
CASSGDGASGNTIYF | TGTGCCAGCAGTGGAGACGGAGCCTCTGGAAACACCATATATTTT | TRBV2 | NA | NA | TRBJ1-3
CASSLGSWPNQPQHF | TGTGCCAGCAGCTTAGGTTCTTGGCCGAATCAGCCCCAGCATTTT | TRBV7-2 | NA | NA | TRBJ1-5
CAWSVLGRNGYTF | TGTGCCTGGAGTGTACTGGGCAGGAATGGCTACACCTTC | TRBV30 | NA | NA | TRBJ1-2
CASSPSYEQYF | TGTGCCAGCAGCCCCAGTTACGAGCAGTACTTC | TRBV7-9 | NA | NA | TRBJ2-7
CASSLAGAPKETQYF | TGTGCCAGCAGCTTAGCTGGAGCTCCGAAAGAGACCCAGTACTTC | TRBV7-2 | NA | NA | TRBJ2-5
CASSKEQRLAGNEQFF | TGTGCCAGCAGCAAAGAGCAGAGACTAGCGGGAAATGAGCAGTTCTTC | TRBV21-1 | NA | NA | TRBJ2-1
CASSSGLRSSYNEQFF | TGTGCCAGCAGCTCTGGGCTGAGGAGCTCCTACAATGAGCAGTTCTTC | TRBV11-1 | NA | NA | TRBJ2-1
CATSRDGRQGKYNEQFF | TGTGCCACCAGCAGAGACGGCAGACAGGGGAAGTACAATGAGCAGTTCTTC | TRBV15 | NA | TRBD1 | TRBJ2-1
CASAALAGGRGEQFF | TGTGCCAGCGCTGCCCTAGCGGGAGGAAGGGGTGAGCAGTTCTTC | TRBV2 | NA | TRBD2 | TRBJ2-1
CATRPSGGGAVTEAFF | TGTGCCACCAGGCCCTCGGGGGGGGGCGCGGTCACTGAAGCTTTCTTT | TRBV10-3 | NA | NA | TRBJ1-1
CASSLGWGSTGELFF | TGCGCCAGCAGCTTGGGTTGGGGGTCCACCGGGGAGCTGTTTTTT | TRBV5-1 | NA | NA | TRBJ2-2
CATTGLAATGELFF | TGTGCCACAACCGGACTAGCAGCCACCGGGGAGCTGTTTTTT | TRBV2 | once | TRBD2 | TRBJ2-2
CASSVTGDQTGEQYF | TGTGCCAGCAGTGTAACAGGGGACCAAACGGGGGAGCAGTACTTC | TRBV27 | NA | TRBD1 | TRBJ2-7
CASSQDLALNYEQYF | TGCGCCAGCAGCCAAGATCTAGCGCTAAACTACGAGCAGTACTTC | TRBV4-3 | NA | NA | TRBJ2-7
CASPRRGVTINQPQHF | TGTGCCAGCCCCAGGAGGGGCGTCACGATTAATCAGCCCCAGCATTTT | TRBV28 | once | NA | TRBJ1-5
CASAVNGGYEQYF | TGTGCCAGCGCCGTAAACGGGGGATACGAGCAGTACTTC | TRBV7-2 | NA | NA | TRBJ2-7
CASSWTRQVLFGESYEQYF | TGTGCCAGCAGCTGGACCCGCCAGGTTTTGTTTGGTGAGTCCTACGAGCAGTACTTC | TRBV5-5 | NA | NA | TRBJ2-7
CATSANPGTRVGDEQFF | TGTGCCACCAGTGCCAATCCGGGGACTAGGGTAGGCGATGAGCAGTTCTTC | TRBV24-1 | NA | TRBD2 | TRBJ2-1
CSAFRGDTQYF | TGCAGTGCTTTTAGGGGGGATACGCAGTATTTT | TRBV20-1 | NA | NA | TRBJ2-3
CASWGPDSHEQFF | TGTGCCAGCTGGGGGCCGGACAGCCATGAGCAGTTCTTC | TRBV13 | few | NA | TRBJ2-1
CASSPVDGGYGYTF | TGTGCCAGCAGTCCAGTAGACGGAGGCTATGGCTACACCTTC | TRBV6-2/TRBV6-3 | NA | NA | TRBJ1-2
CASVITSNTGELFF | TGTGCCAGCGTTATAACCTCGAACACCGGGGAGCTGTTTTTT | TRBV6-5 | NA | NA | TRBJ2-2
CASSDSLGSYEQYF | TGTGCCAGTTCGGACAGCCTGGGCTCCTACGAGCAGTACTTC | TRBV18 | NA | NA | TRBJ2-7
CASSFVAQGENYGYTF | TGTGCCAGCAGTTTCGTAGCTCAGGGGGAGAACTATGGCTACACCTTC | TRBV28 | NA | TRBD1 | TRBJ1-2
CASSFRGGILEDYEQYF | TGTGCCAGCAGCTTTCGAGGGGGCATCCTTGAGGACTACGAGCAGTACTTC | TRBV7-2 | NA | TRBD1 | TRBJ2-7
CASSPPRTSVNNEQFF | TGTGCCAGCTCACCACCAAGGACTAGCGTAAACAATGAGCAGTTCTTC | TRBV18 | NA | TRBD2 | TRBJ2-1